Listed below are T cell receptor beta chains from one sample, sequenced in a study of regulatory T cells in long-lasting Graves disease. From the multiplex PCR reads, TCRdb called clonotypes with MiXCR, one entry per CDR3 protein. Of about 340,000 distinct CDR3 sequences listed, 15% to 20% are singletons. Material: peripheral blood mononuclear cells (PBMCs), obtained when the disease was refractory, from a patient treated with antithyroid drugs. The receptors were gathered from a female donor with Graves disease. The CDR3 runs from the conserved cysteine through the conserved F or W.

len	v_gene	CDR3aa
14	TRBV10-2	CASSESRGETEAFF
13	TRBV7-3	CASSLKVTAEAFF
15	TRBV2	CASSLWTGLTGELFF
15	TRBV24-1	CATSSLGDGYNEQFF
15	TRBV4-2	CASSQERRLWETQYF
16	TRBV7-3	CASSGIQRVLVNTIYF
16	TRBV2	CASSEVGVRASTEAFF
14	TRBV5-6	CASSFPQIQETQYF
14	TRBV11-2	CASSHCGTGNTIYF
14	TRBV10-3	CAISLVEHTDTQYF
15	TRBV15	CATSRPGTANQPQHF
19	TRBV6-1	CASSAPGSSSGYSNQPQHF
16	TRBV11-2	CASSRPYKRSGNTIYF
18	TRBV4-1	CASSQFPERALAKNIQYF
17	TRBV18	CASSPEGGRVAKNIQYF
14	TRBV7-8	CASSLVPGNYGYTF
13	TRBV7-2	CASSYNRAYEQYF
15	TRBV27	CASRSSGTGIEKLFF
14	TRBV4-1	CASSQGSSGTEQYF
18	TRBV3-1	CASSQMVRGRLAGNTIYF
14	TRBV25-1	CASKTSGGTGELFF
14	TRBV5-7	CASSLGQENQPQHF
14	TRBV5-1	CASSVGHTNTEAFF
11	TRBV30	CAWSSWETQYF
16	TRBV5-5	CASSPQVAGLTYEQYF
15	TRBV6-1	CASSPGGGLGYGYTF
18	TRBV2	CASRSLPETDYSGNTIYF
15	TRBV7-2	CASSPEMANTGELFF
17	TRBV20-1	CSARDPTSGGDLETQYF
14	TRBV20-1	CSAREGQVGDTQYF
16	TRBV6-1	CASSGTSGRDTGELFF
19	TRBV11-1	CASSENPGRGPSSYNEQFF
11	TRBV6-1	CASTYRYEQYF
14	TRBV2	CAGNRDSGANVLTF
14	TRBV27	CASSSMTGRLEQYF
14	TRBV20-1	CSARDRRGEQPQHF